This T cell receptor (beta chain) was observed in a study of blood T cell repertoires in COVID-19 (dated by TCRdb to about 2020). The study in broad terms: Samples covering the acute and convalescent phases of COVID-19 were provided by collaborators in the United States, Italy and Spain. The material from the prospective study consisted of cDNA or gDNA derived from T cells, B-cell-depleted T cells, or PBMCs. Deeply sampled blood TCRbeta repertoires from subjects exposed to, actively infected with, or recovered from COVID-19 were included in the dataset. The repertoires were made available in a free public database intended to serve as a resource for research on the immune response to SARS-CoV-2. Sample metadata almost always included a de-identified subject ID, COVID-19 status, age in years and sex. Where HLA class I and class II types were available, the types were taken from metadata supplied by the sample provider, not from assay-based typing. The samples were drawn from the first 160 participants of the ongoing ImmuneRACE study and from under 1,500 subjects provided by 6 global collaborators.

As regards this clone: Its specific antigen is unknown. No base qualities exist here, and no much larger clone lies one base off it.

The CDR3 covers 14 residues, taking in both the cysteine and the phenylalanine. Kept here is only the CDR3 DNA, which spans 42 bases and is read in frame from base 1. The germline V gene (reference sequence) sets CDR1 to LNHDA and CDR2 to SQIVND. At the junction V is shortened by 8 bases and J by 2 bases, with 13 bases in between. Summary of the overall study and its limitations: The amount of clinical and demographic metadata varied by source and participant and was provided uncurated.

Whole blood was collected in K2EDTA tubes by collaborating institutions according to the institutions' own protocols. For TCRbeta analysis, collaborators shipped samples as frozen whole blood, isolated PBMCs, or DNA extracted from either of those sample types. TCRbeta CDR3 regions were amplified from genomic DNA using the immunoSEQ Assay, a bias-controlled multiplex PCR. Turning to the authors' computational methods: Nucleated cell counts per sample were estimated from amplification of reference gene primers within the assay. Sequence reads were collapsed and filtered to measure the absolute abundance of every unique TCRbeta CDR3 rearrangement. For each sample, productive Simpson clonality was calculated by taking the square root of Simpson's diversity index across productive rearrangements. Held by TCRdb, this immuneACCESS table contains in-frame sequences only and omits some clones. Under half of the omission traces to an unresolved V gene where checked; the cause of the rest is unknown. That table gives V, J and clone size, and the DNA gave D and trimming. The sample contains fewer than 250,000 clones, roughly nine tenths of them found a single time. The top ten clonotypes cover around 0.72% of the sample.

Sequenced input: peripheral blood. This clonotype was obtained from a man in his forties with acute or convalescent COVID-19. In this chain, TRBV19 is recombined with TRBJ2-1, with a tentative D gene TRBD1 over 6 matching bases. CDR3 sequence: CASWDNPPYNEQFF. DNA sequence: TGTGCCAGTTGGGACAACCCTCCCTACAATGAGCAGTTCTTC.